Below, 30 T cell receptor beta chains from the same sample are listed, as sequenced in a study of blood T cell repertoires in COVID-19. Profiled with immunoSEQ multiplex PCR; TCRdb holds only in-frame clones, not every one. The profile shows about 170,000 clones, roughly 87% of them singletons. The sample taken for sequencing was peripheral blood. The receptors derive from a woman aged 45-65 years with acute or convalescent COVID-19.

This sequence joins TRBV12-3 or TRBV12-4 and TRBJ1-1, with D possibly TRBD1 on 5 matching bases. The CDR3 has 12 residues. The V end was cut by 4 bases, the J end by 10 bases, with 13 bases between. CDR3: CASSSRGGRAFF. The CDR3 bases are TGTGCCAGCAGTTCCCGGGGGGGACGAGCTTTCTTT.

V gene TRBV7-9 combines with J gene TRBJ2-2, with D uncertain. Trimming left V 5 bases short and J 6 bases short, with 7 bases between. CDR1 SEHNR and CDR2 FQNEAQ come from the germline V gene (reference sequence). This CDR3 has 12 amino acids. The CDR3 nucleotides read TGTGCCAGCAGCCCGAGGCCCGGGGAGCTGTTTTTT. Encoded protein: CASSPRPGELFF.

The rearrangement links TRBV7-8 to TRBJ1-1; weak D call: TRBD1 (5 bases). The CDR3 spans 14 residues. V was pared by 5 bases and J by 1 base, with 11 bases between. Germline V gives CDR1 SGHVS, CDR2 FQNEAQ. CDR3: CASSPGWGNTEAFF. The CDR3 DNA reads as TGTGCCAGCAGCCCAGGGTGGGGGAACACTGAAGCTTTCTTT.

The J gene is TRBJ1-4, the V gene TRBV3-1 (or the pseudogene TRBV3-2); TRBD1 agrees at 7 bases. Trimming cost V 4 bases and J 4 bases; bases outside gene matches: 6. The CDR3 extends over 15 amino acids. Germline V gives CDR1 LGHDT, CDR2 YNNKEL (reference sequence). The CDR3 DNA is TGTGCCAGCAGCCCAAGGACAGGATTTAATGAAAAACTGTTTTTT. This encodes CASSPRTGFNEKLFF.

The chain joins TRBV11-2 to TRBJ2-2, with 8 bases that match TRBD1. The CDR3 runs to 17 residues. Germline CDR1 reads SGHAT; CDR2 reads FQNNGV. The V segment lost 8 bases and the J segment 4 bases; nucleotides outside the gene matches: 15. The CDR3 spells CASGRGGQGSGTGELFF. The CDR3 bases are TGTGCCAGCGGACGCGGAGGACAGGGCTCTGGCACCGGGGAGCTGTTTTTT.

This chain joins TRBV10-2 and TRBJ1-5; TRBD1 matches 10 bases. The CDR3 has 14 amino acids. V gave up 7 bases and J gave up 5 bases; unmatched junction bases: 5. Germline CDR1 WSHSY, CDR2 SAAADI. This chain's CDR3 is CASTPGTGDQPQHF. CDR3 bases: TGCGCCAGCACTCCCGGGACAGGGGATCAGCCCCAGCATTTT.

CDR3 nucleotide sequence: TGTGCCAGCTCCCCGGACAGTCCATCTGAAGCTTTCTTT. It translates to CASSPDSPSEAFF. The rearrangement links TRBV18 to TRBJ1-1; a possible D gene is TRBD1 (6 bases). V was clipped by 6 bases and J by 6 bases, with 14 bases between them. This CDR3 has 13 amino acids. Germline V gene data show CDR1 as KGHSH and CDR2 as LQKENI.

J is TRBJ2-2 and V is TRBV5-1, with TRBD1 identical over 9 bases. The CDR3 is 17 amino acids. Germline CDR1 is SGHRS and CDR2 is YFSETQ. The J segment lost 2 bases and the V segment lost 2 bases, leaving 7 bases of the junction unmatched. CDR3 sequence: CASSLKKTGGNTGELFF. The DNA of the CDR3 is TGCGCCAGCAGCTTAAAAAAGACAGGGGGAAACACCGGGGAGCTGTTTTTT.

The rearrangement links TRBV7-6 to TRBJ2-7, with D maybe TRBD2 (5 bases). CDR1 is SGHVS, CDR2 FNYEAQ, per germline. Between the trimmed V and J ends, which lost 4 bases and 2 bases, there was a span of 12 bases. The CDR3 is made up of 14 amino acids. The CDR3 protein is CASSSQSGTYEQYF. CDR3 sequence (DNA): TGTGCCAGCAGCTCTCAGAGCGGAACCTACGAGCAGTACTTC.

The V gene is TRBV7-8, the J gene TRBJ2-1, with 10 bases fitting TRBD2. Germline V lookup: CDR1 SGHVS, CDR2 FQNEAQ. This CDR3 spans 15 amino acids. The junction had 5 bases not matched to a gene; V was cut back by 1 base and J by 8 bases. Here the CDR3 DNA reads TGTGCCAGCAGCTTAGGTACTAGCGGGGCCGATGAGCAGTTCTTC. Encoded protein: CASSLGTSGADEQFF.

The chain has TRBV7-9 and TRBJ1-1; unclear D gene. The CDR3 totals 15 residues. CDR1 and CDR2 from the germline V gene are SEHNR and FQNEAQ (reference sequence). Deletions cut 4 bases from V and 3 bases from J, with 15 bases between. DNA for the CDR3: TGTGCCAGCAGCTCTGGGAGCCTTTTGGACACTGAAGCTTTCTTT. As protein: CASSSGSLLDTEAFF.

This chain links TRBV11-3 with TRBJ2-1, with 9 bases fitting TRBD2. Germline loops: CDR1 SGHNT, CDR2 YENEEA. The CDR3 runs to 16 residues. V dropped 1 base and J dropped 7; count of bases not matched to a gene: 8. CDR3 residues: CASSLVGSGGENEQFF. For the CDR3, the DNA is TGTGCCAGCAGCTTAGTTGGTAGCGGGGGTGAAAATGAGCAGTTCTTC.

This clone was observed many times. The V and J genes are TRBV4-2 and TRBJ1-1, with 8 nucleotides matching TRBD1. V lost 4 bases to trimming and J lost 2 bases; unmatched junction nucleotides: 12. CDR3 length: 17 amino acids. The V gene's germline CDR1 is LGHNA and CDR2 YNFKEQ. CDR3 region: CASSPPWRQGINTEAFF. For the CDR3, the DNA is TGTGCCAGCAGCCCCCCATGGCGACAGGGGATCAACACTGAAGCTTTCTTT.

The chain couples TRBV6-5 to TRBJ1-3; D not certain. The CDR3 loop spans 13 amino acids. Germline V lookup: CDR1 MNHEY, CDR2 SVGAGI. V was clipped by 8 bases and J by 3 bases, with 11 bases between them. As DNA, the CDR3 is TGTGCCAGCTACGAGGGAGGTGGAAACACCATATATTTT. Residues: CASYEGGGNTIYF.

CDR3 in amino acids: CASSRTGGVNTEAFF. CDR3 in DNA: TGTGCCAGCAGTCGGACAGGGGGCGTGAACACTGAAGCTTTCTTT. The J gene is TRBJ1-1, the V gene TRBV25-1, with 11 bases identical to TRBD1. Trimming at V came to 5 bases and at J to 0 bases, leaving 2 bases not matched to a gene. Germline lookup yields CDR1 MGHDK and CDR2 SYGVNS. This CDR3 is 15 amino acids long.

This chain joins TRBV7-2 and TRBJ2-5, with 11 positions matching TRBD2. Germline CDR1 and CDR2: SGHTA and FQGNSA. The CDR3 has 17 residues. V gave up 5 bases and J gave up 5 bases; unmatched junction bases: 13. The CDR3 DNA follows: TGTGCCAGCAGCAACAGACTAGCGGGGCCTTTGATTGAGACCCAGTACTTC. Its translation is CASSNRLAGPLIETQYF. The variable domain in full, with the rest retrieved from reference TRBV7-2 and TRBJ2-5, is GAGVSQSPSNKVTEKGKDVELRCDPISGHTALYWYRQSLGQGLEFLIYFQGNSAPDKSGLPSDRFSAERTGGSVSTLTIQRTQQEDSAVYLCASSNRLAGPLIETQYFGPGTRLLVL.

The chain combines TRBV7-9 with TRBJ1-1, with 7 bases fitting TRBD1. The CDR3 extends over 15 amino acids. J gave up 7 bases and V 5 bases, and 13 bases lay outside the gene matches. Germline V gene sequence: CDR1 SEHNR, CDR2 FQNEAQ (reference sequence). The CDR3 spells CASSRLQGNNGEAFF. In DNA, the CDR3 is TGTGCCAGCAGCCGACTACAGGGGAACAATGGTGAAGCTTTCTTT.

The genes are TRBV7-2 and TRBJ2-5; perhaps TRBD1 as D (5 bases). CDR1 and CDR2 from the germline V gene are SGHTA and FQGNSA. This CDR3 is built from 13 residues. Trimming pared 2 bases from V and 7 bases from J, leaving 11 bases between. CDR3 coding DNA: TGTGCCAGCAGCTTAAGCAGGGAAACGACCCAGTACTTC. This encodes CASSLSRETTQYF.

V and J are TRBV19 and TRBJ2-3; the D is unclear. The germline gives CDR1 LNHDA, CDR2 SQIVND (reference sequence). The V and J ends lost 1 base and 0 bases respectively, with 5 bases between them. The CDR3 has 14 amino acids. CDR3 nucleotide sequence: TGTGCCAGTAGTATAGCCACTAGCACAGATACGCAGTATTTT. Translated: CASSIATSTDTQYF.

V and J are TRBV19 and TRBJ2-3, with 13 positions matching TRBD2. The CDR3 runs to 17 residues. The J segment lost 2 bases and the V segment lost 10 bases, leaving 12 bases of the junction unmatched. Germline V gives CDR1 LNHDA, CDR2 SQIVND (reference sequence). For the CDR3, the DNA is TGTGCCATTAGCCAGACGACTAGCGGGGGGTACACAGATACGCAGTATTTT. Its protein product is CAISQTTSGGYTDTQYF.

The chain joins TRBV5-1 to TRBJ2-5, with D possibly TRBD1 on 6 matching bases. This CDR3 is built from 14 residues. V was trimmed by 1 base and J by 5 bases, leaving 12 bases between them. Germline V gene data show CDR1 as SGHRS and CDR2 as YFSETQ. CDR3 nucleotides: TGCGCCAGCAGCTTGCAGGGGTTGAGGGAGACCCAGTACTTC. Encoded protein: CASSLQGLRETQYF.

This rearrangement joins TRBV19 to TRBJ2-5; D gene ambiguous. Germline V gene lookup returns CDR1 LNHDA and CDR2 SQIVND (reference sequence). Deletions cut 1 base from V and 4 bases from J, with 10 bases between. This CDR3 region has 14 residues. In DNA form, the CDR3 reads TGTGCCAGTAGTATAGGGGCGACAACAGAGACCCAGTACTTC. Translating it yields CASSIGATTETQYF.

The V gene is TRBV24-1, the J gene TRBJ2-1; 9 nucleotides align to TRBD1. The CDR3 extends over 17 amino acids. V trimming: 2 bases; J trimming: 8 bases; junction bases outside the gene matches: 12. Per germline, CDR1 KGHDR and CDR2 SFDVKD. CDR3 sequence: CATSDSGRDREADEQFF. The CDR3 DNA follows: TGTGCCACCAGTGATTCTGGTAGGGACAGGGAGGCAGATGAGCAGTTCTTC.

As concerns this clone: This could be a read error, since a much larger clone is one nucleotide away. The CDR3 loop is CASSYSSGQGVREQFF. For the CDR3, the DNA is TGTGCCAGCAGTTACTCTTCGGGACAGGGGGTTCGTGAGCAGTTCTTC. The rearrangement joins TRBV6-2 or TRBV6-3 to TRBJ2-1; 11 positions agree with TRBD1. V was pared by 0 bases and J by 9 bases, with 7 bases of the junction left unmatched. The CDR3 has 16 amino acids. The germline V gene has CDR1 MNHEY and CDR2 SVGEGT.

This chain links TRBV6-1 with TRBJ2-7; tentative D call: TRBD1 (6 bases). This CDR3 contains 14 residues. Germline V CDR1 and CDR2: MNHNS, SASEGT. Trimming removed 3 bases from V and 1 base from J, with 10 bases in between. This CDR3 reads CASSDPGQSYEQYF. The CDR3 DNA follows: TGTGCCAGCAGTGATCCGGGACAATCCTACGAGCAGTACTTC.

This clone turned up a few times. J is TRBJ1-5 and V is TRBV19; D gene ambiguous. V dropped 6 bases and J dropped 0 bases, with 18 bases sitting between them. Germline loops: CDR1 LNHDA, CDR2 SQIVND (reference sequence). This CDR3 comprises 17 residues. This CDR3 is CASRGLGVGISNQPQHF. For the CDR3, the DNA is TGTGCCAGTAGAGGCCTCGGGGTGGGGATTAGCAATCAGCCCCAGCATTTT.

There are a few counts of this clone. This CDR3 is CASSVEGIEAFF. Here the CDR3 DNA reads TGTGCCAGCAGCGTAGAGGGGATCGAAGCTTTCTTT. The chain combines TRBV9 with TRBJ1-1, with D perhaps matching TRBD1 (5 bases). The CDR3 extends over 12 amino acids. Trimming removed 0 bases from V and 8 bases from J, with 8 bases in between. Germline CDR1 reads SGDLS; CDR2 reads YYNGEE.

The gene calls are TRBV19 and TRBJ1-4, with D hard to call. This CDR3 contains 10 residues. V was cut by 8 bases and J by 8 bases, with 6 bases left in between. Germline V gene data show CDR1 as LNHDA and CDR2 as SQIVND (reference sequence). CDR3 residues: CASGQEKLFF. Here the CDR3 DNA reads TGTGCCAGTGGTCAGGAAAAACTGTTTTTT.

Concerning this clone: Germline is not matched at one junction end, which may reflect a read error. The chain uses TRBV6-5 and TRBJ2-3; D is unclear. This CDR3 contains 14 residues. CDR1 is MNHEY, CDR2 SVGAGI, per germline. In DNA form, the CDR3 reads TGTGCCACCAGTCACAGCTTTAACACAGATACGCAGTATTTT. Translating gives CATSHSFNTDTQYF.

The V call is TRBV21-1, the J call TRBJ1-2; the table names TRBD1, a call not compared with the DNA. TRBV21-1 is shown as a pseudogene. This CDR3 has 15 amino acids. CDR3 bases: TGTGCCAGCAGCAACGGGACAGGGGGAAACTATGGCTACACCTTC. Its protein product is CASSNGTGGNYGYTF.